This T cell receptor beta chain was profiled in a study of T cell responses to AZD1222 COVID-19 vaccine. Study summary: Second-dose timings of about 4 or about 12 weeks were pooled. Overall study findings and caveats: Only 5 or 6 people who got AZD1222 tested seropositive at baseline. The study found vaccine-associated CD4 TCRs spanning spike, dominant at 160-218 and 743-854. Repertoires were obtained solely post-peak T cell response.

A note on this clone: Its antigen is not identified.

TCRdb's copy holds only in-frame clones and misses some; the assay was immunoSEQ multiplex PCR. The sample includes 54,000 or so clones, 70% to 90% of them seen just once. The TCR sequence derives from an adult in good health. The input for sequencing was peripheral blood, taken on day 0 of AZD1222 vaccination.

The CDR3 sequence: CASTGTSGGRGYF. The CDR3 DNA reads TGTGCCAGCACCGGGACTAGCGGGGGCCGGGGGTACTTC. The chain uses TRBV2 and TRBJ2-4, with 14 bases that match TRBD2. Germline CDR1 reads SNHLY; CDR2 reads FYNNEI. The junction had 8 bases not matched to a gene; V was cut back by 7 bases and J by 15 bases. CDR3 length equals 13 residues. The full variable domain, rest sourced from reference TRBV2 and TRBJ2-4, is EPEVTQTPSHQVTQMGQEVILRCVPISNHLYFYWYRQILGQKVEFLVSFYNNEISEKSEIFDDQFSVERPDGSNFTLKIRSTKLEDSAMYFCASTGTSGGRGYFGAGTRLSVL.